The 31 T cell receptor beta chains below all came from one sample that was sequenced in a study of shared clonotypes between healthy human individuals (dated by TCRdb to the early 2020s). Library prep was done by the immunoSEQ multiplex PCR assay. TCRdb took this table from immuneACCESS and kept in-frame rearrangements with V and J called. Such tables lack part of the clones; where checked against another copy, unresolved V genes explain under half of the gap, and the rest is unexplained. The sample includes 2 million to 3 million clones, with over 85% observed a single time. Approximately 0.36% of the sample lies in the top ten. Sequencing was performed on naive CD4+ T cells from PBMCs. In light of the paper, this sample's cell subset or site label describes: CD45RA+ positively selected. The receptors come from a man younger than 35 in good health. Some clones in this sample may be carry-over from other donors' samples.

The chain has TRBV7-3 and TRBJ2-2; D not resolved. Trimming removed 5 bases from V and 6 bases from J, with 7 bases in between. CDR1 and CDR2 from the germline V gene are SGHTA and FQGTGA. This CDR3 has 12 residues. In DNA, the CDR3 is TGTGCCAGCAGCACCGCTGCCGGGGAGCTGTTTTTT. Residues: CASSTAAGELFF.

This clone was recorded only once. V and J are TRBV4-3 and TRBJ2-1; no clear D. Germline loops: CDR1 LGHNA, CDR2 YSLEER. The CDR3 runs to 16 residues. V was trimmed by 8 bases and J by 0 bases, leaving 17 bases between them. CDR3 residues: CASRSAHTSSYNEQFF. CDR3 coding DNA: TGCGCCAGCCGCTCCGCCCACACGAGCTCCTACAATGAGCAGTTCTTC.

The chain carries TRBV30 and TRBJ2-1; the D gene is possibly TRBD1 (5 bases). The germline gives CDR1 GTSNPN, CDR2 SVGIG (reference sequence). The CDR3 runs to 17 residues. V was clipped by 8 bases and J by 0 bases, with 23 bases between them. The CDR3: CAVRWWVQVSSYNEQFF. CDR3 sequence (DNA): TGTGCCGTCCGGTGGTGGGTACAGGTCAGCTCCTACAATGAGCAGTTCTTC.

This clone was counted once. The chain employs TRBV30 and TRBJ1-2; D is ambiguous. This CDR3 comprises 15 residues. Germline V gene lookup returns CDR1 GTSNPN and CDR2 SVGIG (reference sequence). Trimming shortened V by 0 bases and J by 1 base, and 12 bases separated the two germline ends. The CDR3 nucleotides read TGTGCCTGGAGTGTTCGGCTCATGGGTAACTATGGCTACACCTTC. Its translation: CAWSVRLMGNYGYTF. Full variable domain (remainder filled in from reference TRBV30 and TRBJ1-2): SQTIHQWPATLVQPVGSPLSLECTVEGTSNPNLYWYRQAAGRGLQLLFYSVGIGQISSEVPQNLSASRPQDRQFILSSKKLLLSDSGFYLCAWSVRLMGNYGYTFGSGTRLTVV.

This clone was counted between two and nine times. The V call is TRBV2, the J call TRBJ1-2; no firm D call. The V end lost 8 bases, the J end lost 10 bases, and 20 bases lay between the germline ends. CDR1 is SNHLY and CDR2 is FYNNEI in the germline V gene. The CDR3 is made up of 13 amino acids. CDR3 sequence (DNA): TGTGCCAGCCGTTTCAGCCCGACGGAAACCTACACCTTC. Residues: CASRFSPTETYTF.

CDR3 residues: CASRPDRAGEQYF. CDR3 in DNA: TGTGCCAGCAGGCCCGACAGGGCGGGTGAGCAGTACTTC. This chain joins TRBV6-6 and TRBJ2-5; 7 nucleotides line up with TRBD1. CDR3 length equals 13 residues. Trimming removed 6 bases from V and 11 bases from J; junction bases left unmatched: 12. Germline V lookup: CDR1 MNHNY, CDR2 SVGAGI (reference sequence).

The chain uses TRBV19 and TRBJ1-5, with D possibly TRBD1 on 5 matching bases. Per the germline V gene, CDR1 is LNHDA and CDR2 is SQIVND (reference sequence). The CDR3 consists of 15 residues. V dropped 4 bases and J dropped 1 base, with 11 bases sitting between them. CDR3 nucleotide sequence: TGTGCCAGTAGTAGGGGGATGGAGAGCAATCAGCCCCAGCATTTT. Translated: CASSRGMESNQPQHF.

V gene TRBV7-3 combines with J gene TRBJ2-1, with TRBD2 matching 10 bases. In germline, CDR1 is SGHTA, CDR2 FQGTGA. Germline trimming cut 1 base from V and 8 bases from J; bases unmatched to any gene: 8. The CDR3 covers 16 residues. The CDR3 sequence: CASSLMASGSIDEQFF. The CDR3 DNA reads as TGTGCCAGCAGCTTAATGGCTAGCGGGAGTATTGATGAGCAGTTCTTC.

The V and J genes are TRBV5-1 and TRBJ2-5; 9 bases fit TRBD1. The CDR3 spans 16 residues. In germline, CDR1 is SGHRS, CDR2 YFSETQ. V was clipped by 4 bases and J by 0 bases; unmatched bases: 7. The CDR3 region is CASSPGDREYQETQYF. The CDR3 nucleotides are TGCGCCAGCAGCCCAGGGGACAGGGAATACCAAGAGACCCAGTACTTC. Supplemented by reference TRBV5-1 and TRBJ2-5, the full variable domain reads KAGVTQTPRYLIKTRGQQVTLSCSPISGHRSVSWYQQTPGQGLQFLFEYFSETQRNKGNFPGRFSGRQFSNSRSEMNVSTLELGDSALYLCASSPGDREYQETQYFGPGTRLLVL.

This clone was recorded only once. The chain recombines TRBV20-1 with TRBJ2-3; D unclear. Trimming left V 1 base short and J 11 bases short, with 7 bases between. The germline V gene encodes CDR1 DFQATT and CDR2 SNEGSKA (reference sequence). This CDR3 region has 10 residues. CDR3 DNA sequence: TGCAGTGCTAGAGCTCCGGGGCAGTATTTT. This codes for CSARAPGQYF.

The chain employs TRBV7-3 and TRBJ2-1; TRBD2 matches 8 bases. Trimming took 5 bases from V and 4 from J; bases not matched to a gene: 7. Germline assignment: CDR1 SGHTA and CDR2 FQGTGA. The CDR3 extends over 15 amino acids. The CDR3 region has the DNA TGTGCCAGCAGCAAAGGACTAGCTGAGTACAATGAGCAGTTCTTC. This sequence encodes CASSKGLAEYNEQFF.

V usage is TRBV7-3 and J usage is TRBJ2-3; 8 nucleotides line up with TRBD1. The CDR3 consists of 15 residues. Per germline, CDR1 SGHTA and CDR2 FQGTGA. The junction had 12 bases not matched to a gene; V was cut back by 5 bases and J by 8 bases. The CDR3 DNA follows: TGTGCCAGCAGCGTATCGGACAGGGCTCGGGTTACGCAGTATTTT. This gives the protein CASSVSDRARVTQYF.

This clone was seen just once. The same CDR3 also results from other DNA sequences found in this sample. V and J are TRBV7-9 and TRBJ2-5, with 9 bases that match TRBD2. The CDR3 spans 14 residues. After removal of 2 bases from V and 2 bases from J, the junction contained 0 bases not matched to a gene. CDR1 and CDR2 (germline): SEHNR, FQNEAQ (reference sequence). As DNA, the CDR3 is TGTGCCAGCAGCTTAACTAGCGGGCAAGAGACCCAGTACTTC. Translated, it gives CASSLTSGQETQYF.

The chain uses TRBV30 and TRBJ2-3; TRBD2 is a possible D gene (5 bases). CDR3 length: 13 amino acids. The germline V gene encodes CDR1 GTSNPN and CDR2 SVGIG (reference sequence). Trimming cost V 4 bases and J 0 bases, with 8 bases left between them. The CDR3 loop reads CAWTRGSTDTQYF. In nucleotides, the CDR3 is TGTGCCTGGACCCGAGGGAGCACAGATACGCAGTATTTT.

The V gene is TRBV11-1, the J gene TRBJ2-5, with D possibly being TRBD2 (6 bases). CDR1 SGHAT and CDR2 FQDESV come from the germline V gene (reference sequence). The CDR3 is made up of 14 amino acids. V was pared by 4 bases and J by 3 bases, with 12 bases between. The CDR3 is CASSSRDFKETQYF. For the CDR3, the DNA is TGTGCCAGCAGCTCCCGGGACTTTAAAGAGACCCAGTACTTC. Complete variable domain (other parts from reference TRBV11-1 and TRBJ2-5): EAEVAQSPRYKITEKSQAVAFWCDPISGHATLYWYRQILGQGPELLVQFQDESVVDDSQLPKDRFSAERLKGVDSTLKIQPAELGDSAMYLCASSSRDFKETQYFGPGTRLLVL.

The CDR3 reads CASTPGSGLTGELFF. The CDR3 nucleotides read TGTGCCAGCACCCCGGGGTCGGGGCTCACCGGGGAGCTGTTTTTT. The genes are TRBV28 and TRBJ2-2; either TRBD1 or TRBD2 may supply D (5 bases each). Germline V CDR1 and CDR2: MDHEN, SYDVKM. V shed 7 bases and J shed 4 bases, with 16 bases lying between them. This CDR3 comprises 15 residues.

V gene TRBV12-5 combines with J gene TRBJ2-1; 12 bases line up with TRBD2. The CDR3 has 15 amino acids. V lost 7 bases to trimming and J lost 4 bases; unmatched junction nucleotides: 5. Germline-derived CDR1 and CDR2 are LGHNT and FRNRAP. The CDR3 DNA follows: TGTGCTAGTGCCAGCGGGACTAGCGGGTACAATGAGCAGTTCTTC. Translated: CASASGTSGYNEQFF.

The chain carries TRBV6-5 and TRBJ2-2; D gene ambiguous. The CDR3 is made up of 14 amino acids. Trimming shortened V by 6 bases and J by 2 bases, and 10 bases separated the two germline ends. The germline gives CDR1 MNHEY, CDR2 SVGAGI. The DNA of the CDR3 is TGTGCCAGCAGGGTAGCTTCTAACACCGGGGAGCTGTTTTTT. It codes for CASRVASNTGELFF.

The V and J genes are TRBV6-6 and TRBJ2-7, with D uncertain. The germline V gene has CDR1 MNHNY and CDR2 SVGAGI (reference sequence). The CDR3 is 12 amino acids. Trimming took 6 bases from V and 6 from J, leaving 12 bases between them. Written as DNA, the CDR3 is TGTGCCAGCAGCCGGATCGGCCTCGAGCAGTACTTC. Its protein product is CASSRIGLEQYF.

J is TRBJ2-1 and V is TRBV28; D uncertain. This CDR3 is 13 amino acids long. Trimming left V 3 bases short and J 2 bases short, with 5 bases between. CDR1 and CDR2 (germline): MDHEN, SYDVKM. CDR3 residues: CASSFSTYNEQFF. The CDR3 DNA reads as TGTGCCAGCAGTTTTTCTACCTACAATGAGCAGTTCTTC.

The genes are TRBV19 and TRBJ2-7; 8 bases agree with TRBD2. The CDR3 is 16 amino acids. From germline, CDR1 is LNHDA and CDR2 SQIVND (reference sequence). The trim removed 5 bases at V and 2 bases at J, leaving 11 bases unmatched. Here the CDR3 reads CASSDRGGATPYEQYF. The CDR3 coding sequence is TGTGCCAGTAGTGATCGGGGGGGTGCAACGCCCTACGAGCAGTACTTC. Supplemented by reference TRBV19 and TRBJ2-7, the full variable domain reads DGGITQSPKYLFRKEGQNVTLSCEQNLNHDAMYWYRQDPGQGLRLIYYSQIVNDFQKGDIAEGYSVSREKKESFPLTVTSAQKNPTAFYLCASSDRGGATPYEQYFGPGTRLTVT.

This chain connects TRBV6-1 to TRBJ1-2; no firm D call. The length of the CDR3 is 13 residues. CDR1 and CDR2 from the germline V gene are MNHNS and SASEGT. Trimming cost V 0 bases and J 5 bases, with 7 bases left between them. This CDR3 reads CASSEAGWYGYTF. CDR3 DNA sequence: TGTGCCAGCAGTGAAGCCGGATGGTATGGCTACACCTTC.

V is TRBV5-1 and J is TRBJ2-3, with TRBD2 matching over 9 bases. After removal of 2 bases from V and 4 bases from J, the junction contained 8 bases not matched to a gene. The CDR3 has 16 amino acids. Germline V gene lookup returns CDR1 SGHRS and CDR2 YFSETQ. The CDR3 spells CASSLRPSGIPDTQYF. CDR3 DNA sequence: TGCGCCAGCAGCTTACGGCCTAGCGGGATCCCAGATACGCAGTATTTT.

The chain is built from TRBV5-1 and TRBJ2-7, with TRBD2 matching over 13 bases. The CDR3 has 16 amino acids. Trimming took 4 bases from V and 2 from J; bases not matched to a gene: 6. Germline V gene data show CDR1 as SGHRS and CDR2 as YFSETQ. CDR3 DNA sequence: TGCGCCAGCAGCCCGGTGGGACTAGCGGGAACCTACGAGCAGTACTTC. Residues: CASSPVGLAGTYEQYF.

V gene TRBV11-2 combines with J gene TRBJ2-7; D is unclear. The CDR3 is made up of 12 amino acids. Trimming stripped 2 bases from V and 4 bases from J, with 6 bases between. Germline V gene data show CDR1 as SGHAT and CDR2 as FQNNGV. DNA for the CDR3: TGTGCCAGCAGCTTAAACCAATACGAGCAGTACTTC. Translated, it gives CASSLNQYEQYF.

The genes are TRBV30 and TRBJ1-3, with D tentatively TRBD1 (6 bases). The CDR3 spans 15 residues. Between the trimmed V and J ends, which lost 8 bases and 3 bases, there was a span of 20 bases. Germline CDR1 reads GTSNPN; CDR2 reads SVGIG (reference sequence). As DNA, the CDR3 is TGTGCCGGGGGCCGGGATGTGGTAGTTGGAAACACCATATATTTT. Translated, it gives CAGGRDVVVGNTIYF.

J is TRBJ2-3 and V is TRBV10-1, with 7 bases fitting TRBD2. The CDR3 totals 16 residues. The ends lost 6 bases at V and 5 bases at J; junction bases unmatched: 14. From germline, CDR1 is WNHNN and CDR2 SYGVQD (reference sequence). CDR3 bases: TGCGCCAGCAGCGCGATCGGGGGAGGGCCAGTAGATACGCAGTATTTT. It is translated as CASSAIGGGPVDTQYF.

The rearrangement links TRBV2 to TRBJ2-3; possible D gene TRBD1, 6 bases. Trimming left V 10 bases short and J 1 base short, with 15 bases between. This CDR3 region has 14 residues. The germline V gene has CDR1 SNHLY and CDR2 FYNNEI. The CDR3 DNA reads as TGTGCCAACAGGGCGGATATTCGCACAGATACGCAGTATTTT. Translating it yields CANRADIRTDTQYF.

The J gene is TRBJ2-5, the V gene TRBV16; D gene unclear. V gave up 1 base and J gave up 5 bases, with 14 bases separating them. CDR1 and CDR2 from the germline V gene are KGHSY and FQNENV. The CDR3 spans 15 residues. The CDR3 sequence is CASSQWRLMEETQYF. In nucleotides, the CDR3 is TGTGCCAGCAGCCAATGGCGACTCATGGAGGAGACCCAGTACTTC.

The chain uses TRBV6-6 and TRBJ1-6; D is unresolved. CDR3 length: 13 residues. Per germline, CDR1 MNHNY and CDR2 SVGAGI (reference sequence). The V gene lost 2 bases and the J gene lost 8 bases, with 7 bases spanning the gap. CDR3 residues: CASSYGQDSPLHF. DNA of the CDR3: TGTGCCAGCAGTTACGGGCAGGATTCACCCCTCCACTTT.

The chain combines TRBV2 with TRBJ1-5; 7 bases are a match to TRBD1. Germline CDR1 is SNHLY and CDR2 is FYNNEI. The CDR3 is made up of 15 amino acids. V dropped 8 bases and J dropped 6; count of bases not matched to a gene: 13. Here the CDR3 reads CASSWTGLMGQPQHF. DNA of the CDR3: TGTGCCAGCTCCTGGACAGGCTTAATGGGTCAGCCCCAGCATTTT.